These T cell receptor beta chains were read from a single sample in a study of Graves' ophthalmopathy and Graves' hyperthyroidism. TCRdb fed the multiplex PCR reads into MiXCR, producing one record per CDR3 protein. This sample has around 1,200,000 distinct CDR3 sequences, with about 35% found just once. The sequenced sample was peripheral blood or thyroid tissue (not recorded which). The receptors here all came from an adult man with Graves' hyperthyroidism. The conserved cysteine and the conserved F or W are not part of the CDR3 here. The order of the fields is V gene, D gene, J gene, CDR3 protein. A D gene is named only where the DNA matches it firmly.

v_call: TRBV29-1; d_call: .; j_call: TRBJ1-6; cdr3_aa: SVGTGMRNSPLH
v_call: TRBV29-1; d_call: .; j_call: TRBJ1-1; cdr3_aa: SVGPVGESMNTEAF
v_call: TRBV28; d_call: .; j_call: TRBJ1-2; cdr3_aa: ASNGETVIYGYT
v_call: TRBV15; d_call: .; j_call: TRBJ2-7; cdr3_aa: ATSRARRGEQY
v_call: TRBV5-6; d_call: TRBD1; j_call: TRBJ1-1; cdr3_aa: ASSRQGRGTEAF
v_call: TRBV11-2; d_call: TRBD2; j_call: TRBJ2-7; cdr3_aa: ASSSGTTYEQY
v_call: TRBV7-2; d_call: .; j_call: TRBJ2-5; cdr3_aa: ASSSDRKETQY
v_call: TRBV7-9; d_call: TRBD1; j_call: TRBJ1-6; cdr3_aa: ASSFPGQNSPLH
v_call: TRBV7-7; d_call: TRBD1; j_call: TRBJ2-5; cdr3_aa: ASSSTAGTAKETQY
v_call: TRBV19; d_call: .; j_call: TRBJ1-2; cdr3_aa: ASSIGREVYGYT
v_call: TRBV2; d_call: TRBD2; j_call: TRBJ2-5; cdr3_aa: ASKGLARETQY
v_call: TRBV28; d_call: .; j_call: TRBJ2-7; cdr3_aa: ASSPISVPYEQY
v_call: TRBV4-1; d_call: .; j_call: TRBJ1-5; cdr3_aa: ASSQVLSGIGQPQH
v_call: TRBV7-6; d_call: .; j_call: TRBJ2-7; cdr3_aa: ASSLSDVGSYEQY
v_call: TRBV27; d_call: .; j_call: TRBJ1-1; cdr3_aa: ASSLWGSRPF
v_call: TRBV9; d_call: .; j_call: TRBJ2-7; cdr3_aa: ASSVETNSYEQY
v_call: TRBV24-1; d_call: .; j_call: TRBJ1-2; cdr3_aa: ATSDGGRRGYT
v_call: TRBV9; d_call: .; j_call: TRBJ1-6; cdr3_aa: ASSVAWGYNSPLH
v_call: TRBV20-1; d_call: TRBD1; j_call: TRBJ2-5; cdr3_aa: SLEGGRGTQY
v_call: TRBV20-1; d_call: TRBD1; j_call: TRBJ1-2; cdr3_aa: SCLGGGTEGYT
v_call: TRBV7-2; d_call: .; j_call: TRBJ1-5; cdr3_aa: ASSLRGTGNQPQH
v_call: TRBV25-1; d_call: .; j_call: TRBJ2-5; cdr3_aa: ASSTGQRAF
v_call: TRBV7-9; d_call: TRBD1; j_call: TRBJ2-5; cdr3_aa: ASSPQGTHRRRETQY
v_call: TRBV15; d_call: .; j_call: TRBJ2-5; cdr3_aa: ATSRGSQQGETQY
v_call: TRBV7-2; d_call: .; j_call: TRBJ1-2; cdr3_aa: ASSLDVANYGYT
v_call: TRBV7-8; d_call: .; j_call: TRBJ1-2; cdr3_aa: ASSSKVPSSTSNYGYT
v_call: TRBV29-1; d_call: .; j_call: TRBJ1-1; cdr3_aa: SVKRGDTEAF
v_call: TRBV20-1; d_call: .; j_call: TRBJ1-1; cdr3_aa: SAREVGEGAEAF
v_call: TRBV10-2; d_call: .; j_call: TRBJ1-5; cdr3_aa: ASSERTTQPQH
v_call: TRBV15; d_call: TRBD1; j_call: TRBJ1-6; cdr3_aa: ATSSWDRDSLNSPLH
v_call: TRBV20-1; d_call: .; j_call: TRBJ2-2; cdr3_aa: SARQANTGELF
v_call: TRBV7-2; d_call: .; j_call: TRBJ2-2; cdr3_aa: ASSHRGIGTGELF
v_call: TRBV12-3/TRBV12-4; d_call: TRBD1; j_call: TRBJ1-5; cdr3_aa: ASTPEGALGNQPQH
v_call: TRBV7-3; d_call: .; j_call: TRBJ2-2; cdr3_aa: ASSLMTPGGTGELF
v_call: TRBV10-3; d_call: .; j_call: TRBJ1-2; cdr3_aa: AISGASGYT
v_call: TRBV10-3; d_call: TRBD2; j_call: TRBJ2-7; cdr3_aa: AISDSPTTSDLY
v_call: TRBV10-3; d_call: TRBD1; j_call: TRBJ1-5; cdr3_aa: ASRPGRGIDQPQH
v_call: TRBV2; d_call: TRBD1; j_call: TRBJ2-5; cdr3_aa: ASSAGGEETQY
v_call: TRBV7-6; d_call: TRBD2; j_call: TRBJ2-5; cdr3_aa: ASSPLGGRGQETQY
v_call: TRBV5-1; d_call: TRBD1; j_call: TRBJ2-5; cdr3_aa: ASSLAGQGAFGETQY
v_call: TRBV11-1; d_call: .; j_call: TRBJ2-7; cdr3_aa: ASSLEGALEQY
v_call: TRBV7-2; d_call: .; j_call: TRBJ1-1; cdr3_aa: ASSLEPETEGLAF
v_call: TRBV19; d_call: .; j_call: .; cdr3_aa: ASSIEPGIQY
v_call: TRBV11-2; d_call: TRBD1; j_call: TRBJ2-5; cdr3_aa: ASSLGQGFVETQY
v_call: TRBV6-2/TRBV6-3; d_call: .; j_call: TRBJ1-2; cdr3_aa: ASSYEFYGYT
v_call: TRBV20-1; d_call: .; j_call: TRBJ1-2; cdr3_aa: SARPILGEPNYGYT
v_call: TRBV7-9; d_call: TRBD1; j_call: TRBJ1-2; cdr3_aa: ASSLADREVYGYT
v_call: TRBV7-2; d_call: .; j_call: TRBJ2-7; cdr3_aa: ASSLSSSGANEQY
v_call: TRBV20-1; d_call: TRBD1; j_call: TRBJ1-2; cdr3_aa: SADPGQTNGYT
v_call: TRBV14; d_call: TRBD2; j_call: TRBJ2-5; cdr3_aa: ASSHYHPTSGILETQY
v_call: TRBV7-2; d_call: .; j_call: TRBJ2-7; cdr3_aa: ASSLGRGGRSSYEQY
v_call: TRBV15; d_call: .; j_call: TRBJ2-2; cdr3_aa: ATSRGDKRPPAGELF
v_call: TRBV7-9; d_call: .; j_call: TRBJ2-3; cdr3_aa: ASSLQGRGTDTQY
v_call: TRBV19; d_call: TRBD2; j_call: TRBJ2-7; cdr3_aa: ASSPRTSGIYYEQY